The next 3 T cell receptor beta chains were all read from a single sample in a study of cytomegalovirus exposure and HLA in healthy donors (dated by TCRdb to 2015 to 2018). The method was the immunoSEQ multiplex PCR assay. The multiplex PCR relied on a mix of 60 forward primers for TCR Vbeta segments and 13 reverse primers for TCR Jbeta segments. As stored in TCRdb, this immuneACCESS dataset retains in-frame rearrangements with V and J assigned. A fraction of the clones does not appear; measured against another copy, unresolved V genes explain less than half of the discrepancy, and the remainder lacks a known reason. The sample table contains about 140,000 clones; only one count was recorded for 70% to 90% of them. The top ten hold over 2% of the sample. The sample consisted of PBMCs. These receptors all stem from a man in his fifties or sixties in good health and CMV-seronegative.

The chain links TRBV14 to TRBJ1-1; 7 bases agree with TRBD1. This CDR3 has 16 amino acids. Trimming took 4 bases from V and 2 from J; bases not matched to a gene: 10. CDR1 is SGHDN and CDR2 is FVKESK in the germline V gene. The chain's CDR3 is CASSPLDRAQNTEAFF. The DNA of the CDR3 is TGTGCCAGCAGCCCCCTCGACAGGGCCCAAAACACTGAAGCTTTCTTT.

The chain couples TRBV28 to TRBJ2-5, with 7 bases fitting TRBD2. V gave up 6 bases and J gave up 5 bases; unmatched junction bases: 12. The length of the CDR3 is 15 residues. Germline CDR1 and CDR2: MDHEN and SYDVKM. The DNA for the CDR3 is TGTGCCAGCAGCTCACCTGGACTAGGAAGGGAGACCCAGTACTTC. Residues: CASSSPGLGRETQYF.

The V and J genes are TRBV5-1 and TRBJ2-7, with a weak D call TRBD1 (8 bases). Trimming pared 4 bases from V and 2 bases from J, leaving 13 bases between. The CDR3 has 14 amino acids. Germline V gene sequence: CDR1 SGHRS, CDR2 YFSETQ. The CDR3 coding sequence is TGCGCCAGCAGCAGGACAGGGACTACCTACGAGCAGTACTTC. It specifies CASSRTGTTYEQYF.